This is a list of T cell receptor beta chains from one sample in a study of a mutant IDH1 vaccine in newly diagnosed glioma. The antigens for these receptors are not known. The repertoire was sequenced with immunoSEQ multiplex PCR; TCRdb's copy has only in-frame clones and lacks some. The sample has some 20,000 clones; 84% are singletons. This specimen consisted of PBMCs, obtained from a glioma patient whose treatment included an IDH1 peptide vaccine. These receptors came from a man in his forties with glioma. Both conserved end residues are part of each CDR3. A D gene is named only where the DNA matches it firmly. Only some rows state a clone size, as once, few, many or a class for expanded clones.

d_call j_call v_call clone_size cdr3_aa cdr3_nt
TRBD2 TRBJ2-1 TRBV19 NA CASSMSGGRGGIGQFF TGTGCCAGTAGTATGAGTGGCGGGAGGGGTGGGATCGGGCAGTTCTTC
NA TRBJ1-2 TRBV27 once CASSLGGGYGYTF TGTGCCAGCAGTTTGGGGGGCGGCTATGGCTACACCTTC
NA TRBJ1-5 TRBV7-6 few CASSPLGRDNQPQHF TGTGCCAGCAGCCCCTTAGGGAGGGACAATCAGCCCCAGCATTTT
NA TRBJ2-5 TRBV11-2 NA CASSLRTAQETQYF TGTGCCAGCAGCCTCAGGACGGCCCAAGAGACCCAGTACTTC
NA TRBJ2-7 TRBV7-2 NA CASSLEGRGDEQYF TGTGCCAGCAGCTTAGAGGGCAGGGGTGACGAGCAGTACTTC
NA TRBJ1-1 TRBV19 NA CASSIPENTEAFF TGTGCCAGTAGTATACCAGAGAACACTGAAGCTTTCTTT
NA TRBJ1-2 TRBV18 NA CASSLQGWGYTF TGTGCCAGCTCCCTACAGGGCTGGGGCTACACCTTC
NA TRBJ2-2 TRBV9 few CASSSRLGGGELFF TGTGCCAGCAGTTCCCGGTTAGGAGGCGGGGAGCTGTTTTTT
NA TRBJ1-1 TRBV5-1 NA CASSLGGQNTEAFF TGCGCCAGCAGCTTGGGGGGACAAAACACTGAAGCTTTCTTT
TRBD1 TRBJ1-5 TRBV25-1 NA CASSGTGVSNQPQHF TGTGCCAGCAGCGGGACAGGGGTTAGCAATCAGCCCCAGCATTTT
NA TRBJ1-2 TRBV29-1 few CSVVGPPSRSYGYTF TGCAGCGTTGTGGGTCCTCCCTCAAGATCCTATGGCTACACCTTC
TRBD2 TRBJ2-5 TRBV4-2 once CASRRGETQYF TGTGCCAGCAGGCGGGGGGAGACCCAGTACTTC
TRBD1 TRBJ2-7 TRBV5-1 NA CASSLVAGTEPYEQYF TGCGCCAGCAGCTTGGTGGCCGGGACAGAGCCCTACGAGCAGTACTTC
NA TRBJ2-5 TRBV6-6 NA CASILDEYQETQYF TGTGCCAGCATACTAGACGAGTACCAAGAGACCCAGTACTTC
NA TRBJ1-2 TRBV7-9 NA CASTETGGYYGYTF TGTGCCAGCACCGAAACCGGAGGGTACTATGGCTACACCTTC
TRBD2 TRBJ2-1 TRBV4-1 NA CASSQGVLAGYNEQFF TGCGCCAGCAGCCAAGGCGTACTAGCGGGGTACAATGAGCAGTTCTTC
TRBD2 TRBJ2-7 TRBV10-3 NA CAISESLAGGPYEQYF TGTGCCATCAGTGAGTCTCTAGCGGGAGGGCCCTACGAGCAGTACTTC
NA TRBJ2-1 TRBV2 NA CASSTGRNNEQFF TGTGCCAGCAGTACGGGTAGGAACAATGAGCAGTTCTTC
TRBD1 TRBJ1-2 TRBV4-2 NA CASSSDRVYGYTF TGTGCCAGCAGCTCAGACAGGGTCTATGGCTACACCTTC
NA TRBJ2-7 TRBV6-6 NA CASSFPGGYEQYF TGTGCCAGCAGTTTCCCAGGAGGCTACGAGCAGTACTTC
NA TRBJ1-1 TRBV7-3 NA CASSPQGNTEAFF TGTGCCAGCAGCCCACAGGGTAACACTGAAGCTTTCTTT
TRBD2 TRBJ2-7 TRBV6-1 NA CASSEAAGEQYF TGTGCCAGCAGTGAGGCAGCGGGAGAGCAGTACTTC
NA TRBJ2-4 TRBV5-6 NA CASSLEGDIQYF TGTGCCAGCAGCTTAGAGGGGGACATTCAGTACTTC
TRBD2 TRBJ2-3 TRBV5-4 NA CASSLSGSGSIGTQYF TGTGCCAGCAGCTTATCGGGTAGCGGGAGTATCGGTACGCAGTATTTT
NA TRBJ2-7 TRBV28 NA CASSLGVKRQYF TGTGCCAGCAGTTTAGGGGTAAAGCGGCAGTACTTC